Listed below are T cell receptor beta chains from one sample, sequenced in a study of T-cell memory formation after mild COVID-19. TCRdb called the 5' RACE reads again in MiXCR, with one record for every CDR3 protein. The sample lists approximately 16,000 distinct CDR3 sequences, about a quarter occurring once. Sequenced input: PBMCs or a T cell subset sorted from them (not recorded which). These receptors were collected from a man aged 18 to 29 who had mild COVID-19 (a few samples of this study predate the infection). Cell type and time point are not known. Each CDR3 is given with its conserved first and last residue. Fields, in order: CDR3 length, J gene, V gene, clone size, D gene, CDR3 DNA, CDR3 protein. A D gene is named only where the DNA matches it firmly. Part of the rows lack a size; the others show once, few, many or a class for expanded clones.

length: 13; J: TRBJ2-5; V: TRBV5-1; size: -; D: -; DNA: TGCGCCAGCAGCTTTAGGGCTGAAGAGACCCAGTACTTC; CDR3: CASSFRAEETQYF
length: 13; J: TRBJ1-1; V: TRBV10-3; size: -; D: -; DNA: TGTGCCATCAACCCCACGGGTAACACTGAAGCTTTCTTT; CDR3: CAINPTGNTEAFF
length: 14; J: TRBJ2-5; V: TRBV7-3; size: many; D: -; DNA: TGTGCCAGCAGCCCAAGCGGAGTCCAAGAGACCCAGTACTTC; CDR3: CASSPSGVQETQYF
length: 12; J: TRBJ2-1; V: TRBV15; size: many; D: -; DNA: TGTGCCACCAGCAAGGACTACAATGAGCAGTTCTTC; CDR3: CATSKDYNEQFF
length: 14; J: TRBJ2-5; V: TRBV24-1; size: -; D: -; DNA: TGTGCCACCAGTGAGGAGGGGTACCAAGAGACCCAGTACTTC; CDR3: CATSEEGYQETQYF
length: 16; J: TRBJ2-1; V: TRBV29-1; size: many; D: -; DNA: TGCAGCGTTGAAGACCTTAACCGGGACGTCGGGGGTGAGCAGTTCTTC; CDR3: CSVEDLNRDVGGEQFF
length: 14; J: TRBJ1-5; V: TRBV6-2/TRBV6-3; size: large; D: -; DNA: TGTGCCAGCAGTGCAGGGGCAGGCAATCAGCCCCAGCATTTT; CDR3: CASSAGAGNQPQHF
length: 15; J: TRBJ2-4; V: TRBV5-1; size: many; D: -; DNA: TGCGCCAGCAGCCCTTTGAACCTAGCCAAAAACATTCAGTACTTC; CDR3: CASSPLNLAKNIQYF
length: 15; J: TRBJ1-5; V: TRBV12-3/TRBV12-4; size: -; D: TRBD1; DNA: TGTGCCAGCAGTAATCATAGGGGGCTCAATCAGCCCCAGCATTTT; CDR3: CASSNHRGLNQPQHF
length: 13; J: TRBJ2-2; V: TRBV5-1; size: many; D: -; DNA: TGCGCCATCCCAGGGGAGAACACCGGGGAGCTGTTTTTT; CDR3: CAIPGENTGELFF
length: 18; J: TRBJ2-6; V: TRBV7-6; size: -; D: -; DNA: TGTGCCAGCAGCGGATTACAGGGTTTGTTCGCTGGGGCCAACGTCCTGACTTTC; CDR3: CASSGLQGLFAGANVLTF
length: 16; J: TRBJ2-6; V: TRBV5-1; size: many; D: -; DNA: TGCGCCAGCAGCCCTGAAGGCAGCTCTGGGGCCAACGTCCTGACTTTC; CDR3: CASSPEGSSGANVLTF
length: 14; J: TRBJ2-1; V: TRBV11-3; size: -; D: -; DNA: TGTGCCAGCAGCTCCACCCTGGGGACCAATGAGCAGTTCTTC; CDR3: CASSSTLGTNEQFF
length: 12; J: TRBJ2-5; V: TRBV20-1; size: few; D: -; DNA: TGCAGTGCTGGAGTTCCCAAAGAGACCCAGTACTTC; CDR3: CSAGVPKETQYF
length: 17; J: TRBJ1-4; V: TRBV15; size: few; D: TRBD1; DNA: TGTGCCACCAGCAGTGAACTTCCGGGACAGCTAGGTGAAAAACTGTTTTTT; CDR3: CATSSELPGQLGEKLFF
length: 13; J: TRBJ1-5; V: TRBV20-1; size: -; D: -; DNA: TGCAGTGCTACCGGCGGGGGTCGGGAGCCCCAGCATTTT; CDR3: CSATGGGREPQHF